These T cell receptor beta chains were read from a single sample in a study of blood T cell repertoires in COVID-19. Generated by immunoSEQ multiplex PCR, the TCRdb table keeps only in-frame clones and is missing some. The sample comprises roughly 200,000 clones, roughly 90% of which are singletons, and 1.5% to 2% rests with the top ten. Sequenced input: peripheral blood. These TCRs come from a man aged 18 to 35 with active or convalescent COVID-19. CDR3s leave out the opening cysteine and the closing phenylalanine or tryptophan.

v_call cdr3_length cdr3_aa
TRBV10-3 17 AITNLGLAGGPNTGELF
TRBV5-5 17 ASSLAGGQGARDVEKLF
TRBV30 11 ALKGLYSYEQY
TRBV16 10 ASSPVGDEQY
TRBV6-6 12 ASGGTNANQPQH
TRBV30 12 AWKRDSSYNEQF
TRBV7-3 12 ASSLGLARDTQY
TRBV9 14 ASSVGSTAITDTQY
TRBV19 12 ASTRGGNTGELF
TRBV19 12 ASSRDRVKETQY
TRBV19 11 ASSSGVNTEAF
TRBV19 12 ASSIRDRDYEQY
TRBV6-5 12 ASRRTSGGVIQY
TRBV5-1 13 ASSRRQGRTDTQY
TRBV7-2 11 ASSRVGGNEAF
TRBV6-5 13 ASSSSGGKAYEQY
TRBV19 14 ASSSSGTDRFYGYT
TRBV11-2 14 ASRDRLAGGQETQY
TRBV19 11 ASAKAGNTEAF
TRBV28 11 ASSSGGFQPQH
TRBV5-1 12 ASRVRGGSETQY
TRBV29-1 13 SARTSGRVYNEQF
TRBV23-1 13 ASSQFTGAKNIQY
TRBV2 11 ASRKTGDTEAF
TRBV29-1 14 SVMPRHSVSGNTIY
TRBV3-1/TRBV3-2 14 ASSQDLPGTGSPLH
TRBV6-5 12 ASSRDRLNYGYT